A selection of T cell receptor beta chains follows, all from one sample in a study of control samples from healthy donors and cancer patients. Using immunoSEQ multiplex PCR, the repertoire was profiled, and TCRdb retains in-frame clones only, with some absent. The sample lists around 100,000 clones, approximately 84% occurring once. The sequenced material came from blood. These receptors originate from a woman aged 45-59 years in good health. Both conserved end residues are part of each CDR3. A D gene is named only where the DNA matches it firmly. For some rows the clone size is stated as once, few or many, or as a class when expanded; others skip it.

d_gene,abundance,v_gene,j_gene,CDR3nt,CDR3aa
NA,NA,TRBV9,TRBJ2-7,TGTGCCAGCAGCCCAAGGGGGGGTAGCTCCTACGAGCAGTACTTC,CASSPRGGSSYEQYF
TRBD2,NA,TRBV4-3,TRBJ2-1,TGCGCCAGCAGCCAAGTCCTACCGGGGGGGCGTAATGAGCAGTTCTTC,CASSQVLPGGRNEQFF
NA,NA,TRBV24-1,TRBJ1-5,TGTGCCACCAGTGATTCGCCAGGGGACCGTAGCAATCAGCCCCAGCATTTT,CATSDSPGDRSNQPQHF
NA,NA,TRBV7-2,TRBJ1-1,TGTGCCAGCAGCGCAACAGCGAACACTGAAGCTTTCTTT,CASSATANTEAFF
NA,few,TRBV6-6,TRBJ1-2,TGTGCCAGCAGCATCGGGACCGCTAACTATGGCTACACCTTC,CASSIGTANYGYTF
TRBD2,once,TRBV19,TRBJ2-1,TGTGCCAGTAGTATAGCAAAAGGGACTAGCGGGCATATGGAGCAGTTCTTC,CASSIAKGTSGHMEQFF
NA,NA,TRBV3-1/TRBV3-2,TRBJ2-7,TGTGCCAGCAGCCGGACAGCTCCCTCCTACGAGCAGTACTTC,CASSRTAPSYEQYF
NA,NA,TRBV6-2/TRBV6-3,TRBJ1-1,TGTGCCAGCAGTTACACGTCCAGGCTGGGAACTGAAGCTTTCTTT,CASSYTSRLGTEAFF
NA,NA,TRBV7-9,TRBJ2-2,TGTGCCAGCAGCTTAGACGGTAACACCGGGGAGCTGTTTTTT,CASSLDGNTGELFF
NA,NA,TRBV3-1/TRBV3-2,TRBJ2-2,TGTGCCAGCAGCACCCTCGTAGTTACCGGGGAGCTGTTTTTT,CASSTLVVTGELFF
TRBD2,NA,TRBV7-9,TRBJ2-1,TGTGCCAGCAGCCAACTAGCGGCTTACTACAATGAGCAGTTCTTC,CASSQLAAYYNEQFF
TRBD1,NA,TRBV10-3,TRBJ1-2,TGTGCCATCAGGGGGACAGGGGGCGACTATGGCTACACCTTC,CAIRGTGGDYGYTF
NA,few,TRBV27,TRBJ2-2,TGTGCCAGCAGTTCAGTGCTTGGCGGGGGCCCCACCGGGGAGCTGTTTTTT,CASSSVLGGGPTGELFF
TRBD1,NA,TRBV5-1,TRBJ2-7,TGCGCCAGCAGCTTGTCGGGACAGGGCTCCTACGAGCAGTACTTC,CASSLSGQGSYEQYF
NA,once,TRBV11-3,TRBJ2-3,TGTGCCAGCAGCTTAAGAGGGAGAGCAGATACGCAGTATTTT,CASSLRGRADTQYF
NA,NA,TRBV29-1,TRBJ1-1,TGCAGCGTTGTGTGGGGAATAGCGAACACTGAAGCTTTCTTT,CSVVWGIANTEAFF
NA,once,TRBV2,TRBJ2-4,TGTGCCATCATGGGGGTGGGCGCCAAAAACATTCAGTACTTC,CAIMGVGAKNIQYF
NA,once,TRBV6-4,TRBJ1-1,TGTGCCAGCAGGCCCGCAGGGACGAACACTGAAGCTTTCTTT,CASRPAGTNTEAFF
NA,NA,TRBV2,TRBJ1-4,TGTGCCAGCAGTGACTCGGGGTATCGCGGAGAAAAACTGTTTTTT,CASSDSGYRGEKLFF
NA,NA,TRBV6-2/TRBV6-3,TRBJ1-3,TGTGCCAGCAGTCCCTCGGGGGCAGGGGTCATCCTCTCTGGAAACACCATATATTTT,CASSPSGAGVILSGNTIYF
NA,NA,TRBV6-6,TRBJ2-1,TGTGCCAGCTCTCTTTCCCCCTCGGGGAATGAGCAGTTCTTC,CASSLSPSGNEQFF
TRBD2,NA,TRBV19,TRBJ2-1,TGTGCCAGTAAATTCGGGAGGCAAAGCTACAATGAGCAGTTCTTC,CASKFGRQSYNEQFF
NA,NA,TRBV7-3,TRBJ2-2,TGTGCCAGCAGCCCGCCCGGCGGGCGGTACACCGGGGAGCTGTTTTTT,CASSPPGGRYTGELFF
NA,NA,TRBV20-1,TRBJ1-1,TGCAGTGCTAGTCCTATAGGGGACATATCCGACACTGAAGCTTTCTTT,CSASPIGDISDTEAFF
TRBD2,NA,TRBV9,TRBJ2-1,TGTGCCAGCAGCGTAGATGAGACTAGCGGGGGGGCCTACAATGAGCAGTTCTTC,CASSVDETSGGAYNEQFF
NA,NA,TRBV7-2,TRBJ1-1,TGTGCCAGCAGCAAAGACAGGAGAAACACTGAAGCTTTCTTT,CASSKDRRNTEAFF
NA,NA,TRBV28,TRBJ2-7,TGTGCCAGCAGTTTGGGGGAGGTCTACGAGCAGTACTTC,CASSLGEVYEQYF